Listed here is a single T cell receptor beta chain. V was cut by 8 bases and J by 0 bases, with 17 bases left in between. The CDR3 covers 15 residues. The germline gives CDR1 MNHEY, CDR2 SMNVEV (reference sequence). The data belong to a study of cytotoxic CD8 clonotypes in ibrutinib-treated CLL. The data were produced by immunoSEQ multiplex PCR, yet TCRdb's version contains in-frame clones alone and is incomplete. The sample has some 170,000 clones, about 88% seen once. The chain uses TRBV27 and TRBJ2-7; maybe TRBD1 (6 bases). The source is a human donor with chronic lymphocytic leukemia. This sample comprised PBMCs, obtained at disease progression, from a patient treated with ibrutinib. CDR3 DNA: TGTGCCAGCGGGCCTACAGGGAAGGGCTCCTACGAGCAGTACTTC. It encodes CASGPTGKGSYEQYF.